The clone carrying this T cell receptor (beta chain) was seen a few times. The data were taken from a study of blood T cell repertoires in COVID-19. Study in general: Researchers got acute and convalescent COVID-19 samples from the United States, Italy and Spain.

Only in-frame clones appear in the TCRdb table, and some are missing; sequencing was by immunoSEQ multiplex PCR. The profile shows around 120,000 clones, under 95% of them singletons. Germline lookup yields CDR1 SGHDT and CDR2 YYEEEE. The germline V and J ends were trimmed by 2 bases and 1 base, with 12 bases remaining between them. The CDR3 is 15 residues long. The J gene is TRBJ2-5, the V gene TRBV5-6, with D unresolved. The clonotype originates from a man aged 55-75 years with COVID-19, enrolled during active disease. The sample was peripheral blood. CDR3 nucleotide sequence: TGTGCCAGCAGCTTTTCCCCAGGCCCCCAAGAGACCCAGTACTTC. Translating it yields CASSFSPGPQETQYF.